This T cell receptor (beta chain) emerged from a study of T cell responses to AZD1222 COVID-19 vaccine. Study results and limitations: Only after the peak T cell response were repertoires sampled. Within unmutated variant regions lay the reported targets of nearly half of spike-specific TCRs. Vaccine-associated CD4 TCRs spanned spike, dominant at 160-218 and 743-854.

On this clone: Its specificity is not known.

Second doses were pooled across both intervals (about 4 or about 12 weeks). TCRdb's table, derived via immunoSEQ multiplex PCR, lists solely in-frame clones and lacks some. This table has 150,000 to 200,000 clones, nearly 95% appearing once. Trimming took off 8 bases at V and 7 bases at J, with 18 bases between the two ends. Per the germline V gene, CDR1 is MNHEY and CDR2 is SVGAGI. This CDR3 region has 15 residues. The starting material was peripheral blood, obtained 28 days after the second AZD1222 dose. The TCR sequence derives from an adult who received the AZD1222 COVID-19 vaccine. The chain carries TRBV6-5 and TRBJ1-6, with a possible D match to TRBD1 (6 bases). The CDR3 DNA is TGTGCCAGCCGGGTAGCCGGGACAACCAATTCACCCCTCCACTTT. Its protein product is CASRVAGTTNSPLHF.